These 8 T cell receptor beta chains share one sample of origin, sequenced in a study of beta chain features in type 1 diabetes. Of the isolated RNA, all was reverse transcribed, and so the sequenced material was expressed TCRB transcripts. Sequencing used immunoSEQ multiplex PCR; TCRdb keeps in-frame clones, though not all of them. This table holds 25,000 or so clones, roughly 69% found once. The source material was Tregs from blood. The receptor source for this set is a woman in her thirties or forties in good health.

This chain links TRBV7-2 with TRBJ2-1; TRBD1 matches at 10 bases. CDR1 SGHTA and CDR2 FQGNSA come from the germline V gene. This CDR3 is 16 amino acids long. V was clipped by 5 bases and J by 7 bases; unmatched bases: 11. The CDR3 DNA follows: TGTGCCAGCAGCCTGACCGGGACAGGGGTAAAGAATGAGCAGTTCTTC. Translated: CASSLTGTGVKNEQFF.

V and J are TRBV7-2 and TRBJ1-2; D gene ambiguous. Germline loops: CDR1 SGHTA, CDR2 FQGNSA. The V and J ends lost 1 base and 2 bases respectively, with 17 bases between them. The CDR3 length is 17 residues. This chain's CDR3 is CASSLVGDRRGNYGYTF. CDR3 nucleotide sequence: TGTGCCAGCAGCTTAGTCGGGGATCGGCGAGGGAACTATGGCTACACCTTC.

The gene calls are TRBV2 and TRBJ2-1; D not resolved. The V gene lost 4 bases and the J gene lost 0 bases, with 13 bases spanning the gap. CDR1 is SNHLY, CDR2 FYNNEI, per germline. The length of the CDR3 is 16 residues. DNA of the CDR3: TGTGCCAGCAGTGGTGAGAGTCCGAGCTCCTACAATGAGCAGTTCTTC. Translating it yields CASSGESPSSYNEQFF.

This clone has a handful of counts. The gene calls are TRBV2 and TRBJ1-5, with D perhaps TRBD1 (5 bases). The V gene lost 4 bases and the J gene lost 7 bases, with 14 bases spanning the gap. Germline loops: CDR1 SNHLY, CDR2 FYNNEI. The CDR3 has 14 amino acids. This chain's CDR3 is CASSVPGGGQPQHF. The DNA of the CDR3 is TGTGCCAGCAGTGTCCCCGGGGGGGGGCAGCCCCAGCATTTT.

This clone has only a few counts. The J gene is TRBJ2-5, the V gene TRBV5-1; no reliable D call. This CDR3 has 11 residues. The germline gives CDR1 SGHRS, CDR2 YFSETQ. Trimming pared 5 bases from V and 5 bases from J, leaving 7 bases between. The DNA of the CDR3 is TGCGCCAGCAGAAGTGAGGAGACCCAGTACTTC. Residues: CASRSEETQYF.

This chain joins TRBV13 and TRBJ1-2, with D possibly being TRBD1 (5 bases). Germline CDR1 reads PRHDT; CDR2 reads FYEKMQ (reference sequence). Trimming took 3 bases from V and 7 from J, leaving 12 bases between them. This CDR3 spans 13 amino acids. DNA of the CDR3: TGTGCCAGCAGCTTCGGAGGGGAGGTTGGCTACACCTTC. It translates to CASSFGGEVGYTF. The full variable domain, completed using reference TRBV13 and TRBJ1-2, is AAGVIQSPRHLIKEKRETATLKCYPIPRHDTVYWYQQGPGQDPQFLISFYEKMQSDKGSIPDRFSAQQFSDYHSELNMSSLELGDSALYFCASSFGGEVGYTFGSGTRLTVV.

V is TRBV27 and J is TRBJ2-1, with D unclear. V lost 4 bases and J 0 bases, leaving 13 bases between the germline ends. Germline-derived CDR1 and CDR2 are MNHEY and SMNVEV (reference sequence). CDR3 size: 16 residues. The CDR3 loop reads CASSSPRLSSYNEQFF. For the CDR3, the DNA is TGTGCCAGCAGTTCCCCGCGCCTGAGCTCCTACAATGAGCAGTTCTTC.

The chain recombines TRBV29-1 with TRBJ1-2; D is unresolved. V was cut by 5 bases and J by 4 bases, with 11 bases left in between. The CDR3 has 12 amino acids. Germline V gives CDR1 SQVTM, CDR2 ANQGSEA. The CDR3 loop reads CSVTTDFYGYTF. The CDR3 DNA is TGCAGCGTTACCACAGATTTCTATGGCTACACCTTC.